This T cell receptor beta chain was identified during a study of long-term antiretroviral therapy in people with HIV. Researchers report immunoSEQ v3.0 was run at survey level. Sequenced by immunoSEQ multiplex PCR; TCRdb stores in-frame clones only, minus some. The data contain thousands of clones, about 76% of them singletons. Trimming stripped 1 base from V and 4 bases from J, with 12 bases between. The germline gives CDR1 LGHNA, CDR2 YNFKEQ. This CDR3 has 15 amino acids. This rearrangement joins TRBV4-2 to TRBJ2-3; TRBD1 might be the D (6 bases). This TCR was recovered from a man aged 18 to 35 with HIV. The specimen was unsorted PBMCs, collected 0.1 years before starting antiretroviral therapy. The CDR3 nucleotides read TGTGCCAGCAGCCAAGCGCTAGGACAGCCAGATACGCAGTATTTT. Translated, it gives CASSQALGQPDTQYF.